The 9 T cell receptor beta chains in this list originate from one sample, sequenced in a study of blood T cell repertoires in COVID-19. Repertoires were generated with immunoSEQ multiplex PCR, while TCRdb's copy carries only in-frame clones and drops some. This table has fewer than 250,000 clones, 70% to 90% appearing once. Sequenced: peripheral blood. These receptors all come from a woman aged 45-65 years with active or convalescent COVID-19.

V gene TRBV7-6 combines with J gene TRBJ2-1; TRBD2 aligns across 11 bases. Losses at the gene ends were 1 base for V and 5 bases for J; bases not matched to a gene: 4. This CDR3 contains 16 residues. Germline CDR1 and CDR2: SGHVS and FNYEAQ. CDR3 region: CASSLDTSGGHNEQFF. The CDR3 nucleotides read TGTGCCAGCAGCTTAGATACTAGCGGGGGCCACAATGAGCAGTTCTTC.

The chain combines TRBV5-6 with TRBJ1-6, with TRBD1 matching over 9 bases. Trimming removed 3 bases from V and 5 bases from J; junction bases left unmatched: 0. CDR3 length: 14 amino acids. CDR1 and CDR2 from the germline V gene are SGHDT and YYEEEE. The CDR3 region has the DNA TGTGCCAGCAGCTGGACAGGGGATAATTCACCCCTCCACTTT. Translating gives CASSWTGDNSPLHF.

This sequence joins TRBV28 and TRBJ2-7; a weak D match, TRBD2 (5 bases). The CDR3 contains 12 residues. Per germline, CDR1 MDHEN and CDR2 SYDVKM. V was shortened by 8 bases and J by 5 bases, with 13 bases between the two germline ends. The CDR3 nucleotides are TGTGCCAGCGGGTCGGGGAACCACGAGCAGTACGTC. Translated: CASGSGNHEQYV.

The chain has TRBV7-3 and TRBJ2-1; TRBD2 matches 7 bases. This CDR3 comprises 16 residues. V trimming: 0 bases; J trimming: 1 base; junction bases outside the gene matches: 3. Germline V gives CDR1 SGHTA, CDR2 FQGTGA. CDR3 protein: CASSLTASGSYNEQFF. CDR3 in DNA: TGTGCCAGCAGCTTAACGGCTAGCGGATCCTACAATGAGCAGTTCTTC.

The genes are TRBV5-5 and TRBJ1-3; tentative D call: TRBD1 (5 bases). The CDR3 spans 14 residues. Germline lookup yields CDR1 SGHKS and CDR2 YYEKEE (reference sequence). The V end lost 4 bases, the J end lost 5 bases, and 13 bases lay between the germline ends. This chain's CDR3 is CASSLFPGRNTIYF. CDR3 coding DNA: TGTGCCAGCAGCCTTTTTCCAGGGAGAAACACCATATATTTT.

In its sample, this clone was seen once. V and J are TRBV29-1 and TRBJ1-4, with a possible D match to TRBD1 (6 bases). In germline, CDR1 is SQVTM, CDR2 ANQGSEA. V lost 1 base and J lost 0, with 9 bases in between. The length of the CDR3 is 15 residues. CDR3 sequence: CSVEGGGATNEKLFF. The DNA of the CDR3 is TGCAGCGTTGAAGGCGGGGGCGCAACTAATGAAAAACTGTTTTTT.

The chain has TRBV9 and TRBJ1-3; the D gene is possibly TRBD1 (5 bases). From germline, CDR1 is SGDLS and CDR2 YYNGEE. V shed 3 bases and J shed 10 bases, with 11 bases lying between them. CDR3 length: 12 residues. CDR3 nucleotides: TGTGCCAGCAGCGGAACGGGGGTAACCATATATTTT. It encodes CASSGTGVTIYF.

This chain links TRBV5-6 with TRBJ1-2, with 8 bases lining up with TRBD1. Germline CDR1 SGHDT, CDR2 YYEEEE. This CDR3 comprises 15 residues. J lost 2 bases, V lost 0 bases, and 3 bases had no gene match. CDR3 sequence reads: CASSLGTGQNYGYTF. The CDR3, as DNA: TGTGCCAGCAGCTTGGGGACAGGGCAAAACTATGGCTACACCTTC. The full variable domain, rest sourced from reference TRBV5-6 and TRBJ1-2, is DAGVTQSPTHLIKTRGQQVTLRCSPKSGHDTVSWYQQALGQGPQFIFQYYEEEERQRGNFPDRFSGHQFPNYSSELNVNALLLGDSALYLCASSLGTGQNYGYTFGSGTRLTVV.

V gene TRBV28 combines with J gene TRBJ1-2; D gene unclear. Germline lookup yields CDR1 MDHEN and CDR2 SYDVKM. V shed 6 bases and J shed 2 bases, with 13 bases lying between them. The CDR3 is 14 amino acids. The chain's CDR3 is CASRLPGGNYGYTF. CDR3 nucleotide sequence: TGTGCCAGCAGGCTACCTGGAGGGAACTATGGCTACACCTTC.